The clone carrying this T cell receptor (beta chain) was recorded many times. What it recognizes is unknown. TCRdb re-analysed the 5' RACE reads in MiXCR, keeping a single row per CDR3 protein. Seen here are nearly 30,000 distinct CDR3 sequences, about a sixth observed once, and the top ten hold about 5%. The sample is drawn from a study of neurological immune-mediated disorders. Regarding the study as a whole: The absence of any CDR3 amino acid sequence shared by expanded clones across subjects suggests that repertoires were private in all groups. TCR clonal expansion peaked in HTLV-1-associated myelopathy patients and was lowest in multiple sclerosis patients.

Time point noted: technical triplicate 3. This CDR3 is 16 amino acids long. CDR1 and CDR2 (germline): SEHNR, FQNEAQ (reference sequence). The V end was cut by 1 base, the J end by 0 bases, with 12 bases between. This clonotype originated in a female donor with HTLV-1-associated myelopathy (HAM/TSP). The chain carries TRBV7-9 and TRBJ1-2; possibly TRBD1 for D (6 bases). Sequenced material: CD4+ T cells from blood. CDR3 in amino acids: CASSLGGDTTNYGYTF. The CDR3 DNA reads TGTGCCAGCAGCTTAGGGGGGGACACTACTAACTATGGCTACACCTTC.